This section outlines one T cell receptor (beta chain) sequence together with its context. Other DNA sequences from this sample encode an identical CDR3 as well. Germline V lookup: CDR1 SEHNR, CDR2 FQNEAQ (reference sequence). V gave up 3 bases and J gave up 1 base, with 4 bases separating them. The CDR3 runs 12 residues. Some clones are missing from TCRdb's copy, which holds only in-frame ones; the method was immunoSEQ multiplex PCR. Seen here are millions of clones, around 96% observed once, and the top ten hold approximately 1.2%. The sample originates from a study of shared clonotypes between healthy human individuals. Naive CD8 cells were CD45RO-negative, positively selected for CCR7, excluding terminally differentiated effector memory CD45RA+ cells. Adult Caucasians living in Nashville, Tennessee made up all of the donors.

The source of this sequence is a man aged 18-30 years in good health. The sequenced sample was naive CD8+ T cells sorted from blood. The rearrangement joins TRBV7-9 to TRBJ2-7; D unresolved. As DNA, the CDR3 is TGTGCCAGCAGCTTGGTTTCCTACGAGCAGTACTTC. It yields the protein CASSLVSYEQYF.